The 31 T cell receptor beta chains in this list originate from one sample, sequenced in a study of blood T cell repertoires in COVID-19. The assay was immunoSEQ multiplex PCR, and TCRdb's table has in-frame clones only and misses some. The sample yields roughly 160,000 clones, under 80% seen once. Sequenced sample: peripheral blood. The receptors here all came from an elderly woman with acute or convalescent COVID-19.

This chain connects TRBV19 to TRBJ1-1; 10 bases line up with TRBD1. Germline CDR1 is LNHDA and CDR2 is SQIVND (reference sequence). The V segment lost 1 base and the J segment 3 bases; nucleotides outside the gene matches: 5. This CDR3 has 16 residues. Written as DNA, the CDR3 is TGTGCCAGTAGTATAGGCTTCGGGACAGGGGACACTGAAGCTTTCTTT. Protein product: CASSIGFGTGDTEAFF.

The chain is built from TRBV5-1 and TRBJ2-7; maybe TRBD1 (6 bases). V dropped 0 bases and J dropped 5 bases, with 12 bases sitting between them. CDR3 length: 14 residues. CDR1 is SGHRS and CDR2 is YFSETQ in the germline V gene. The CDR3 coding sequence is TGCGCCAGCAGCTTGGGACAGGCGAACGACGAGCAGTACTTC. This sequence encodes CASSLGQANDEQYF.

This chain uses TRBV5-1 with TRBJ2-5; 12 positions match TRBD2. Germline V CDR1 and CDR2: SGHRS, YFSETQ. V trimming: 4 bases; J trimming: 5 bases; junction bases outside the gene matches: 12. CDR3 size: 17 residues. In DNA form, the CDR3 reads TGCGCCAGCAGCAGATCTAGCGGGAGGGCGGGGTTGGAGACCCAGTACTTC. Encoded protein: CASSRSSGRAGLETQYF.

The V call is TRBV28, the J call TRBJ1-5, with D perhaps TRBD1 (5 bases). The V and J ends lost 8 bases and 3 bases respectively, with 11 bases between them. The germline gives CDR1 MDHEN, CDR2 SYDVKM. This CDR3 has 13 amino acids. Here the CDR3 reads CASSRDSNQPQHF. In DNA form, the CDR3 reads TGTGCCAGCTCCCGGGACTCCAATCAGCCCCAGCATTTT.

This clone appeared a few times. The chain links TRBV11-3 to TRBJ2-2; tentative D call: TRBD2 (5 bases). The CDR3 covers 13 residues. CDR1 SGHNT and CDR2 YENEEA come from the germline V gene. The V and J ends lost 5 bases and 7 bases respectively, with 11 bases between them. The CDR3 DNA sequence: TGTGCCAGCAGCCTTAGCGCGTACGGGGAGCTGTTTTTT. Translated, it gives CASSLSAYGELFF.

This clone was counted between two and nine times. V gene TRBV2 combines with J gene TRBJ1-2; 9 positions match TRBD1. V gave up 8 bases and J gave up 5 bases; unmatched junction bases: 3. The CDR3 extends over 12 amino acids. Germline V gene sequence: CDR1 SNHLY, CDR2 FYNNEI. The DNA for the CDR3 is TGTGCCAGCGAGGACAGGGGTTATGGCTACACCTTC. It yields the protein CASEDRGYGYTF.

This clone occurred a few times. V usage is TRBV9 and J usage is TRBJ1-2, with D perhaps TRBD1 (6 bases). Deletions cut 0 bases from V and 2 bases from J, with 11 bases between. Looked up from germline, CDR1 is SGDLS and CDR2 is YYNGEE. This CDR3 is built from 15 residues. The CDR3: CASSVGLTGNYGYTF. Here the CDR3 DNA reads TGTGCCAGCAGCGTAGGGCTCACAGGGAACTATGGCTACACCTTC.

The chain employs TRBV11-3 and TRBJ2-1, with D uncertain. Per the germline V gene, CDR1 is SGHNT and CDR2 is YENEEA. The CDR3 has 15 residues. Trimming stripped 2 bases from V and 0 bases from J, with 8 bases between. CDR3 sequence: CASSLPGSSYNEQFF. As DNA, the CDR3 is TGTGCCAGCAGCTTACCGGGTAGCTCCTACAATGAGCAGTTCTTC.

V is TRBV6-2 or TRBV6-3 and J is TRBJ1-5, with D unclear. Trimming removed 4 bases at V and 0 bases at J, with 13 bases between. Per the germline V gene, CDR1 is MNHEY and CDR2 is SVGEGT. The CDR3 runs 16 residues. CDR3 protein: CASSSPRRDSNQPQHF. In DNA, the CDR3 is TGTGCCAGCAGTTCCCCCCGGAGGGATAGCAATCAGCCCCAGCATTTT.

The chain employs TRBV6-4 and TRBJ1-3; D is unresolved. Trimming left V 3 bases short and J 0 bases short, with 9 bases between. The CDR3 has 15 residues. The germline V gene has CDR1 MRHNA and CDR2 SNTAGT. The CDR3: CASSEEGGSGNTIYF. For the CDR3, the DNA is TGTGCCAGCAGTGAGGAGGGCGGCTCTGGAAACACCATATATTTT.

This clone was observed a handful of times. The chain joins TRBV6-5 to TRBJ1-5; D may be TRBD1 (5 bases). The CDR3 consists of 14 residues. Germline V lookup: CDR1 MNHEY, CDR2 SVGAGI. Trimming stripped 7 bases from V and 4 bases from J, with 14 bases between. DNA of the CDR3: TGTGCCAGCACCCGGCGGGGGGAAAATCAGCCCCAGCATTTT. Protein: CASTRRGENQPQHF.

This chain uses TRBV6-1 with TRBJ2-1, with 10 bases that match TRBD1. Per the germline V gene, CDR1 is MNHNS and CDR2 is SASEGT. The V and J ends lost 3 bases and 4 bases, in that order; junction bases with no gene match: 6. The CDR3 spans 16 residues. The CDR3 DNA sequence: TGTGCCAGCAGTGACCCGGGACAGGGGTATTACAATGAGCAGTTCTTC. It encodes CASSDPGQGYYNEQFF.

V is TRBV6-4 and J is TRBJ2-3; 7 bases map to TRBD2. V trimming: 0 bases; J trimming: 1 base; junction bases outside the gene matches: 4. The CDR3 runs 16 residues. Germline-derived CDR1 and CDR2 are MRHNA and SNTAGT. CDR3 DNA: TGTGCCAGCAGTGACTCGGCGGGAGAGCGCACAGATACGCAGTATTTT. Amino acid sequence: CASSDSAGERTDTQYF.

The chain employs TRBV28 and TRBJ1-5; D not resolved. CDR1 MDHEN and CDR2 SYDVKM come from the germline V gene. CDR3 length equals 14 residues. Deletions cut 2 bases from V and 6 bases from J, with 11 bases between. CDR3 DNA sequence: TGTGCCAGCAGTTTAGGAACCTACAGTCAGCCCCAGCATTTT. It specifies CASSLGTYSQPQHF.

The chain joins TRBV5-1 to TRBJ2-5; tentative D call: TRBD2 (6 bases). Germline loops: CDR1 SGHRS, CDR2 YFSETQ. Between the trimmed V and J ends, which lost 3 bases and 2 bases, there was a span of 14 bases. The CDR3 extends over 15 amino acids. In DNA, the CDR3 is TGCGCCAGCAGCTCCGGGACTTCCCTACAAGAGACCCAGTACTTC. It encodes CASSSGTSLQETQYF. Full variable domain (missing parts from reference TRBV5-1 and TRBJ2-5): KAGVTQTPRYLIKTRGQQVTLSCSPISGHRSVSWYQQTPGQGLQFLFEYFSETQRNKGNFPGRFSGRQFSNSRSEMNVSTLELGDSALYLCASSSGTSLQETQYFGPGTRLLVL.

The table lists this clone with a few counts. The chain carries TRBV27 and TRBJ2-5; 7 bases fit TRBD1. The germline gives CDR1 MNHEY, CDR2 SMNVEV (reference sequence). With V trimmed by 5 bases and J by 3 bases, 9 bases remained unmatched. The CDR3 is made up of 15 amino acids. The CDR3: CASSQNDGTEETQYF. CDR3 nucleotide sequence: TGTGCCAGCAGTCAAAATGACGGGACAGAAGAGACCCAGTACTTC.

This clone was observed once. In DNA, the CDR3 is TGTGCCAGCAGCGATGAGGGACACCCCCAAGAGACCCAGTACTTC. Encoded protein: CASSDEGHPQETQYF. J is TRBJ2-5 and V is TRBV7-8; tentative D call: TRBD1 (6 bases). With 5 bases removed from V and 1 base from J, the gap between germline ends came to 14 bases. The CDR3 consists of 15 residues. Germline CDR1 SGHVS, CDR2 FQNEAQ.

The J gene is TRBJ1-5, the V gene TRBV18; 9 bases match TRBD1. The V gene's germline CDR1 is KGHSH and CDR2 LQKENI. The length of the CDR3 is 15 residues. V shed 3 bases, J shed 7 bases, and the junction held 7 bases outside the gene matches. The CDR3 coding sequence is TGTGCCAGCTCACCGGGGGGGACAGGGTTCCAGCCCCAGCATTTT. Protein: CASSPGGTGFQPQHF.

This clone was counted only a few times. The V and J genes are TRBV5-1 and TRBJ2-5; tentative D call: TRBD1 (6 bases). Trimming stripped 4 bases from V and 3 bases from J, with 13 bases between. Germline V gene sequence: CDR1 SGHRS, CDR2 YFSETQ. This CDR3 has 14 residues. The CDR3 loop reads CASSKLRTEETQYF. The CDR3 nucleotides read TGCGCCAGCAGCAAACTGCGGACAGAAGAGACCCAGTACTTC. The full variable domain, in which reference TRBV5-1 and TRBJ2-5 provide the parts outside the CDR3, is KAGVTQTPRYLIKTRGQQVTLSCSPISGHRSVSWYQQTPGQGLQFLFEYFSETQRNKGNFPGRFSGRQFSNSRSEMNVSTLELGDSALYLCASSKLRTEETQYFGPGTRLLVL.

This clone has at least ten counts. The V and J genes are TRBV5-1 and TRBJ2-3; weak D call: TRBD1 (5 bases). The CDR3 extends over 15 amino acids. V was shortened by 5 bases and J by 1 base, with 14 bases between the two germline ends. Per germline, CDR1 SGHRS and CDR2 YFSETQ. The CDR3 region is CASRRRQGRTDTQYF. CDR3 coding DNA: TGCGCCAGCAGGCGCCGCCAGGGCCGCACAGATACGCAGTATTTT.

The gene calls are TRBV19 and TRBJ1-5; 8 bases agree with TRBD1. Per germline, CDR1 LNHDA and CDR2 SQIVND (reference sequence). The CDR3 has 15 amino acids. Germline trimming cut 5 bases from V and 7 bases from J; bases unmatched to any gene: 10. The CDR3 region has the DNA TGTGCCAGTAGTGCCTCAGGGGCAGGGGGCCAGCCCCAGCATTTT. This codes for CASSASGAGGQPQHF.

This clone has a single count. The chain joins TRBV19 to TRBJ1-5, with D unclear. Trimming pared 8 bases from V and 6 bases from J, leaving 17 bases between. Germline V gene data show CDR1 as LNHDA and CDR2 as SQIVND (reference sequence). The CDR3 contains 14 residues. CDR3 sequence: CASANSGLSQPQHF. The CDR3 DNA reads TGTGCCAGTGCTAATTCTGGGCTCAGTCAGCCCCAGCATTTT.

The rearrangement links TRBV24-1 to TRBJ2-5; TRBD1 aligns across 10 bases. Germline assignment: CDR1 KGHDR and CDR2 SFDVKD. CDR3 size: 14 residues. The J segment lost 3 bases and the V segment lost 4 bases, leaving 1 base of the junction unmatched. CDR3: CATSETGGEETQYF. The DNA of the CDR3 is TGTGCCACCAGTGAGACAGGGGGCGAAGAGACCCAGTACTTC.

This clone was recorded a few times. The V and J genes are TRBV6-6 and TRBJ1-4; D gene ambiguous. V dropped 9 bases and J dropped 2 bases, with 10 bases sitting between them. The CDR3 is made up of 13 amino acids. Germline assignment: CDR1 MNHNY and CDR2 SVGAGI (reference sequence). The CDR3 here is CASSAATNEKLFF. In nucleotides, the CDR3 is TGTGCCAGTAGCGCGGCCACTAATGAAAAACTGTTTTTT.

The J gene is TRBJ2-7, the V gene TRBV7-8; D is perhaps TRBD2 (6 bases). The V gene lost 5 bases and the J gene lost 6 bases, with 17 bases spanning the gap. This CDR3 is 14 amino acids long. From germline, CDR1 is SGHVS and CDR2 FQNEAQ. The CDR3 bases are TGTGCCAGCAGCCGTGGGGGGACGACGCTCGAGCAGTACTTC. This sequence encodes CASSRGGTTLEQYF.

This chain uses TRBV5-1 with TRBJ2-5, with TRBD1 identical over 7 bases. Germline lookup yields CDR1 SGHRS and CDR2 YFSETQ. V was clipped by 4 bases and J by 0 bases; unmatched bases: 3. This CDR3 spans 14 amino acids. The chain's CDR3 is CASSIGQDQETQYF. CDR3 DNA: TGCGCCAGCAGCATAGGACAGGACCAAGAGACCCAGTACTTC.

This clone was picked up a small number of times. This chain joins TRBV15 and TRBJ2-1, with unresolved D. V was pared by 0 bases and J by 4 bases, with 10 bases between. There are 15 residues in the CDR3. The germline gives CDR1 LNHNV, CDR2 YYDKDF (reference sequence). For the CDR3, the DNA is TGTGCCACCAGCAGAGATCTGGCTCCATACAATGAGCAGTTCTTC. Protein product: CATSRDLAPYNEQFF.

The chain employs TRBV18 and TRBJ1-2; D is possibly TRBD1 (5 bases). CDR3 length: 13 amino acids. Germline CDR1 KGHSH, CDR2 LQKENI. The V gene lost 3 bases and the J gene lost 5 bases, with 10 bases spanning the gap. CDR3 region: CASSPMGLYGYTF. The CDR3 nucleotides are TGTGCCAGCTCACCGATGGGACTTTATGGCTACACCTTC.

The J gene is TRBJ2-3, the V gene TRBV7-9, with a possible D match to TRBD2 (6 bases). Germline V gene sequence: CDR1 SEHNR, CDR2 FQNEAQ (reference sequence). Trimming pared 5 bases from V and 0 bases from J, leaving 15 bases between. There are 16 residues in the CDR3. CDR3 in DNA: TGTGCCAGCAGCCGGGACTGGCTAGGTAGCACAGATACGCAGTATTTT. This gives the protein CASSRDWLGSTDTQYF.

The V and J genes are TRBV19 and TRBJ1-1, with a possible D match to TRBD1 (6 bases). V gave up 9 bases and J gave up 4 bases, with 15 bases separating them. Germline CDR1 is LNHDA and CDR2 is SQIVND (reference sequence). The CDR3 spans 13 residues. CDR3 protein: CASQQGPSTEAFF. In DNA, the CDR3 is TGTGCCAGCCAACAGGGCCCCAGCACTGAAGCTTTCTTT.

V is TRBV19 and J is TRBJ2-7, with 7 bases lining up with TRBD1. Germline CDR1 and CDR2: LNHDA and SQIVND (reference sequence). Trimming at V came to 5 bases and at J to 2 bases, leaving 12 bases not matched to a gene. The CDR3 loop spans 16 amino acids. The CDR3 nucleotides read TGTGCCAGTAGTCCTAGACAGGGCGATCTCCCCTACGAGCAGTACTTC. This sequence encodes CASSPRQGDLPYEQYF.